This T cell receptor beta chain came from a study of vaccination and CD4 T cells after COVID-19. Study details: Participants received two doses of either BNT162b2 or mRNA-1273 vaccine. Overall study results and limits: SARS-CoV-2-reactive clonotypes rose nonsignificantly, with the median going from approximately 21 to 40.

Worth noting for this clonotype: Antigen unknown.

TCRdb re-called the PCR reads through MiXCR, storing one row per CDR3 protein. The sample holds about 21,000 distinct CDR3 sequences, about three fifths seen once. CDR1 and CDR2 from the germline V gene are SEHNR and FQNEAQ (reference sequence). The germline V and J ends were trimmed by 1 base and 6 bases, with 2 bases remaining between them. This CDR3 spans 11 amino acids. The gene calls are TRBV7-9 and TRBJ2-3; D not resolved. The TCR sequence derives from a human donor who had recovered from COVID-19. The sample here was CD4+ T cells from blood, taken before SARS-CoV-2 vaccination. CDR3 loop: CASSLDDTQYF. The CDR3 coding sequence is TGTGCCAGCAGCTTAGATGATACGCAGTATTTT.